These 24 T cell receptor beta chains were all obtained from the same sample, sequenced in a study of T cells in women clearing cervical HPV infection. TCRdb's copy holds only in-frame clones and misses some; the assay was immunoSEQ multiplex PCR. Its clone listing holds approximately 18,000 clones. The sample taken for sequencing was blood buffy coat. These receptor sequences come from a woman aged 18 to 75 with a cervical HPV16 infection that either progressed to CIN3+ or cleared (not recorded which).

Worth noting for this clone: From the germline J gene comes the end of the CDR3, since the read stops 3 residues before it. The chain joins TRBV6-2 or TRBV6-3 to TRBJ2-5, with D unclear. Trimming removed 5 bases at V and 5 bases at J, with 9 bases between. The CDR3 totals 12 residues. Germline V gene lookup returns CDR1 MNHEY and CDR2 SVGEGT. CDR3 sequence reads: CASSPFPETQYF. The sequenced CDR3 bases are TGTGCCAGCAGTCCTTTTCCGGAGACC.

As to this clone: The sequence runs out 3 residues before the end of the CDR3; the remainder is reconstructed from the germline J gene. The chain has TRBV20-1 and TRBJ1-2; no reliable D call. The CDR3 totals 12 residues. Germline values: CDR1 DFQATT, CDR2 SNEGSKA (reference sequence). The part of the CDR3 DNA that was read is TGCAGTGCTAGTACAGATCCGAACGGC. This codes for CSASTDPNG. The entire CDR3 is CSASTDPNGYTF.

In regard to this clone: The read halts 3 residues ahead of the CDR3 end, with the missing end drawn from the germline J gene. This chain connects TRBV20-1 to TRBJ2-7; 10 nucleotides line up with TRBD1. The V segment lost 2 bases and the J segment 2 bases; nucleotides outside the gene matches: 3. This CDR3 comprises 14 residues. Germline CDR1 reads DFQATT; CDR2 reads SNEGSKA (reference sequence). CDR3 in amino acids: CSARLTGGPYEQYF. Partial CDR3 DNA: TGCAGTGCTAGACTGACAGGGGGCCCCTACGAG.

Regarding this clone: The CDR3 end lies 3 residues beyond the end of the read and is filled in from the germline J gene. The J gene is TRBJ1-1, the V gene TRBV7-8; the D is unclear. V was pared by 5 bases and J by 0 bases, with 7 bases between. This CDR3 has 13 residues. CDR1 and CDR2 (germline): SGHVS, FQNEAQ. CDR3 DNA (partial): TGTGCCAGCAGCCCTGCAGTGAACACTGAA. Its protein product is CASSPAVNTE. The whole CDR3 reads CASSPAVNTEAFF.

About this clone itself: The read finishes 3 residues shy of the CDR3 end, and the germline J gene is used to complete it. The V call is TRBV19, the J call TRBJ2-7; 9 bases line up with TRBD2. Germline loops: CDR1 LNHDA, CDR2 SQIVND (reference sequence). V was pared by 5 bases and J by 2 bases, with 7 bases of the junction left unmatched. The CDR3 length is 15 residues. The CDR3 region is CASSSSSGEAYEQYF. The sequenced CDR3 bases are TGTGCCAGTAGTTCCTCTAGCGGGGAGGCCTACGAG.

The sequenced part of the CDR3 DNA is TGCGCCAGCAGCCCAGGGGCGACTAATGAAAAA. Amino acids: CASSPGATNEK. The whole CDR3 is CASSPGATNEKLFF. The chain has TRBV5-1 and TRBJ1-4, with D possibly being TRBD1 (6 bases). The observed sequence ends 3 residues before the CDR3 terminus, with the missing tail filled in from the germline J gene. The germline CDR1 and CDR2 sequences are SGHRS and YFSETQ. Trimming took off 4 bases at V and 2 bases at J, with 9 bases between the two ends. This CDR3 spans 14 amino acids.

Of note for this clone: The CDR3 extends 3 residues past the end of the read, so its final part is completed from the germline J gene. This chain uses TRBV2 with TRBJ1-2; 11 positions agree with TRBD1. After removal of 6 bases from V and 3 bases from J, the junction contained 3 bases not matched to a gene. Germline-derived CDR1 and CDR2 are SNHLY and FYNNEI. CDR3 length: 14 residues. This CDR3 is CASSAGQGDYGYTF. CDR3 DNA, as far as it was read: TGTGCCAGCAGCGCGGGACAGGGGGACTATGGC.

A word on this clone: Coverage ceases 3 residues before the CDR3 finishes, and the germline J gene fills in the end. This chain connects TRBV7-2 to TRBJ1-1; D is perhaps TRBD1 (5 bases). The germline V and J ends were trimmed by 6 bases and 1 base, with 9 bases remaining between them. Germline assignment: CDR1 SGHTA and CDR2 FQGNSA. CDR3 length equals 13 residues. The CDR3 here is CASRMGGNTEAFF. Incomplete CDR3 DNA: TGTGCCAGCAGGATGGGGGGGAACACTGAA.

Regarding this clone: The read halts 3 residues ahead of the CDR3 end, with the missing end drawn from the germline J gene. The gene calls are TRBV19 and TRBJ2-5, with TRBD2 matching 16 bases. Trimming at V came to 4 bases and at J to 4 bases, leaving 9 bases not matched to a gene. The CDR3 is 18 amino acids. Germline lookup yields CDR1 LNHDA and CDR2 SQIVND (reference sequence). CDR3 DNA, as far as it was read: TGTGCCAGTAGTAGATCCGGGACTAGCGGGGGGGTTGGAGAGACC. Translation: CASSRSGTSGGVGET. The complete CDR3 reads CASSRSGTSGGVGETQYF.

In the case of this clone: The CDR3 goes on 3 residues after the read ends, and that part is filled in from the germline J gene. J is TRBJ2-5 and V is TRBV7-2, with D possibly being TRBD1 (7 bases). This CDR3 is built from 16 residues. The V end lost 0 bases, the J end lost 4 bases, and 15 bases lay between the germline ends. Germline CDR1 reads SGHTA; CDR2 reads FQGNSA. This chain's CDR3 is CASSLAGRQGGETQYF. The CDR3 bases that were read are TGTGCCAGCAGCTTAGCGGGAAGACAGGGAGGAGAGACC.

According to its frequency, this clone is medium-sized. Sequencing ends 3 residues short of the CDR3 end; the germline J gene provides the rest. J is TRBJ2-3 and V is TRBV10-3, with TRBD2 matching 9 bases. V gave up 6 bases and J gave up 0 bases; unmatched junction bases: 7. The CDR3 is 16 residues long. CDR1 and CDR2 (germline): ENHRY, SYGVKD. CDR3 DNA, as far as it was read: TGTGCCATCAGGGGACTAGCTGGTTATAGCACAGATACG. This translates into CAIRGLAGYSTDT. The complete CDR3 protein is CAIRGLAGYSTDTQYF.

Concerning this clone itself: The observed sequence ends 3 residues before the CDR3 terminus, with the missing tail filled in from the germline J gene. The chain joins TRBV5-5 to TRBJ2-5; TRBD2 agrees at 11 bases. V lost 3 bases to trimming and J lost 3 bases; unmatched junction nucleotides: 1. CDR3 length equals 14 residues. The germline V gene has CDR1 SGHKS and CDR2 YYEKEE (reference sequence). CDR3 DNA, as far as it was read: TGTGCCAGCAGCTCGGGACTAGCGGAAGAGACC. Translating gives CASSSGLAEET. The full-length CDR3 reads as CASSSGLAEETQYF.

Of note for this clone: Coverage ceases 3 residues before the CDR3 finishes, and the germline J gene fills in the end. The chain recombines TRBV19 with TRBJ1-1, with 8 bases aligning to TRBD1. The CDR3 covers 16 residues. V shed 3 bases and J 6 bases; nucleotides not matched to a gene: 12. The germline gives CDR1 LNHDA, CDR2 SQIVND (reference sequence). This CDR3 reads CASSMREDRVRAEAFF. The part of the CDR3 DNA that was read is TGTGCCAGTAGTATGCGCGAGGACAGGGTAAGAGCTGAA.

For this clone: Read sequence stops 3 residues before the CDR3 end, and the germline J gene provides the missing end. The chain carries TRBV30 and TRBJ2-7, with 8 bases identical to TRBD2. The CDR3 consists of 15 residues. Unmatched junction bases numbered 10, after V lost 2 bases and J lost 4 bases. Germline V gene data show CDR1 as GTSNPN and CDR2 as SVGIG (reference sequence). CDR3 in amino acids: CAWSQTGTSSYEQYF. The covered CDR3 bases are TGTGCCTGGAGTCAAACCGGGACTAGTAGTTACGAG.

This clone shows up as medium-sized by frequency. The missing CDR3 end, 3 residues past where the read stops, is filled in from the germline J gene. The chain joins TRBV23-1 to TRBJ2-5; D is uncertain. TRBV23-1 falls under the ORF class, with uncertain function. This CDR3 has 14 amino acids. Trimming shortened V by 0 bases and J by 5 bases, and 10 bases separated the two germline ends. The CDR3 loop is CASSQSKVGETQYF. CDR3 bases read: TGCGCCAGCAGTCAATCGAAAGTCGGGGAGACC.

This clone is identified as medium-sized from frequency. From the germline J gene comes the end of the CDR3, since the read stops 3 residues before it. The chain employs TRBV10-3 and TRBJ1-1; tentative D call: TRBD1 (6 bases). The CDR3 length is 14 residues. Trimming pared 11 bases from V and 1 base from J, leaving 17 bases between. Per the germline V gene, CDR1 is ENHRY and CDR2 is SYGVKD. CDR3 sequence: CASGLGAPNTEAFF. The CDR3 DNA, read in part, is TGTGCCTCCGGTCTGGGGGCCCCGAACACTGAA.

Notes on this clone: The read terminates 3 residues before the CDR3 end, so the remaining end is supplied by the germline J gene. The chain recombines TRBV5-6 with TRBJ1-1, with a tentative D call TRBD1 (6 bases). Trimming removed 2 bases from V and 4 bases from J, with 15 bases in between. The CDR3 length is 15 residues. The germline V gene has CDR1 SGHDT and CDR2 YYEEEE. CDR3 residues: CASSFYGGASTEAFF. The part of the CDR3 DNA that was read is TGTGCCAGCAGCTTTTATGGGGGGGCGTCCACTGAA.

About this clone itself: The CDR3 end lies 3 residues beyond the end of the read and is filled in from the germline J gene. The chain links TRBV5-1 to TRBJ2-2; a weak D match, TRBD1 (5 bases). V was shortened by 2 bases and J by 0 bases, with 14 bases between the two germline ends. This CDR3 spans 17 amino acids. Germline V gene lookup returns CDR1 SGHRS and CDR2 YFSETQ. CDR3 sequence: CASSFDSGVSNTGELFF. The DNA read from the CDR3 is TGCGCCAGCAGCTTTGACAGTGGGGTCTCGAACACCGGGGAG.

Regarding this clone: The read finishes 3 residues shy of the CDR3 end, and the germline J gene is used to complete it. The rearrangement uses TRBV11-2 and TRBJ2-7; D is unclear. The CDR3 spans 11 residues. V was trimmed by 5 bases and J by 2 bases, leaving 4 bases between them. CDR1 and CDR2 from the germline V gene are SGHAT and FQNNGV. Partial CDR3 DNA: TGTGCCAGCAGCCGGGCCTACGAG. Its protein product is CASSRAYE. The whole CDR3 is CASSRAYEQYF.

As regards this clone: With the read ending 3 residues before the CDR3 end, the germline J gene is used to fill in that end. The chain joins TRBV5-1 to TRBJ1-2; 7 bases match TRBD1. CDR3 size: 14 residues. The germline V gene has CDR1 SGHRS and CDR2 YFSETQ. J lost 4 bases, V lost 3 bases, and 6 bases had no gene match. The covered CDR3 bases are TGCGCCAGCAGCTCTACCGGGACAGCCTATGGC. It is translated as CASSSTGTAYG. The entire CDR3 is CASSSTGTAYGYTF.

As for this clone: Sequencing ends 3 residues short of the CDR3 end; the germline J gene provides the rest. This rearrangement joins TRBV20-1 to TRBJ2-2; D not resolved. V lost 1 base and J 5 bases, leaving 2 bases between the germline ends. The CDR3 length is 11 residues. Germline-derived CDR1 and CDR2 are DFQATT and SNEGSKA (reference sequence). The CDR3 DNA, read in part, is TGCAGTGCTAGAGCAACCGGGGAG. It codes for CSARATGE. The whole CDR3 region reads CSARATGELFF.

CDR3 protein: CASSSREGYQETQYF. The CDR3 bases that were read are TGTGCCAGCAGTTCCCGCGAGGGTTACCAAGAGACC. The chain employs TRBV27 and TRBJ2-5, with TRBD2 as a possible D gene (5 bases). Read sequence stops 3 residues before the CDR3 end, and the germline J gene provides the missing end. Germline V gene sequence: CDR1 MNHEY, CDR2 SMNVEV (reference sequence). The CDR3 sequence is 15 residues long. Trimming took 4 bases from V and 0 from J, leaving 12 bases between them.

To note about this clone: The read comes to an end 3 residues before the CDR3 does, leaving the germline J gene to fill in the end. The chain uses TRBV7-9 and TRBJ1-1, with D tentatively TRBD1 (5 bases). CDR1 and CDR2 from the germline V gene are SEHNR and FQNEAQ (reference sequence). The CDR3 contains 15 residues. CDR3 protein: CASSSSGGFQETAFF. The sequenced part of the CDR3 DNA is TGTGCCAGCAGCTCCAGCGGGGGGTTCCAAGAGACC.

Note on this clone: The read ends 3 residues early relative to the CDR3; the germline J gene fills the gap. V is TRBV2 and J is TRBJ2-5; unclear D gene. Germline V gives CDR1 SNHLY, CDR2 FYNNEI. Trimming removed 2 bases at V and 0 bases at J, with 16 bases between. The CDR3 is made up of 17 amino acids. Incomplete CDR3 DNA: TGTGCCAGCAGTGAAATGGCGGCCTACTCGTACCAAGAGACC. Translation: CASSEMAAYSYQET. The entire CDR3 sequence reads CASSEMAAYSYQETQYF.